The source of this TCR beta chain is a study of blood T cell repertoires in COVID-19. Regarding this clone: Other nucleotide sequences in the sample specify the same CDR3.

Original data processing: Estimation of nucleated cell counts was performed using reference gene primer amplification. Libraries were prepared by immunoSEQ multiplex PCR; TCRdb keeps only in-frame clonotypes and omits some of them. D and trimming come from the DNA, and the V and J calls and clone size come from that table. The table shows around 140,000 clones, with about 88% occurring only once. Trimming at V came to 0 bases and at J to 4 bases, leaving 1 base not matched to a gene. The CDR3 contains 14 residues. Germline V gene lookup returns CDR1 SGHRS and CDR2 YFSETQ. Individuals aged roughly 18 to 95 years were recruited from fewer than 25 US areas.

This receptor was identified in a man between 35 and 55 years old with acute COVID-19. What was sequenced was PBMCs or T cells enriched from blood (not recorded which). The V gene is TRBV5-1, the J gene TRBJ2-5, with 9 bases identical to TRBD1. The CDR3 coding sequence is TGCGCCAGCAGCTTGGGGACAGGGGTAGAGACCCAGTACTTC. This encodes CASSLGTGVETQYF.